This record concerns one T cell receptor beta chain sequence. This specimen belongs to a study of control samples from healthy donors and cancer patients. V was pared by 6 bases and J by 1 base, with 5 bases of the junction left unmatched. The CDR3 has 15 residues. Germline lookup yields CDR1 MNHEY and CDR2 SVGAGI. Repertoires were generated with immunoSEQ multiplex PCR, while TCRdb's copy carries only in-frame clones and drops some. This sample contains fewer than 200,000 clones. The TCR originated in a woman in her thirties in good health. The chain couples TRBV6-5 to TRBJ1-4, with 7 nucleotides matching TRBD1. The source material was blood. The CDR3 is CASRGRTGTNEKLFF. The CDR3 DNA sequence: TGTGCCAGCAGGGGGAGGACAGGAACTAATGAAAAACTGTTTTTT.